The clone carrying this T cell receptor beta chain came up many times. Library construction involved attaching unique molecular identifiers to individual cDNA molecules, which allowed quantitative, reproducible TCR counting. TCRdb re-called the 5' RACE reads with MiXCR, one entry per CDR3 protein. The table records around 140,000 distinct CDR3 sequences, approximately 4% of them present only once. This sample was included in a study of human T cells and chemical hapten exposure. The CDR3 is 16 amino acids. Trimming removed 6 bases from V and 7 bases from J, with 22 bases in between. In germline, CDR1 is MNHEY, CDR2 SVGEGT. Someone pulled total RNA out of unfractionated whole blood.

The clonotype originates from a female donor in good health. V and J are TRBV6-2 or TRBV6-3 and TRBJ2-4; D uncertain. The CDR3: CASSKTGPTFVNIQYF. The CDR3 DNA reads TGTGCCAGCAGCAAAACCGGGCCTACCTTTGTCAACATTCAGTACTTC.